This T cell receptor (beta chain) came from a study of cytomegalovirus exposure and HLA in healthy donors. This clone was found a few times. The antigen is undetermined. Researchers ran the PCR with 60 Vbeta and 13 Jbeta primers. Method: immunoSEQ multiplex PCR; TCRdb's copy keeps in-frame clones and lacks some. There are 72,000 or so clones in the sample; roughly 68% occur only once, and 3% lies in the top ten. Points from the study as a whole: A link between a missense DCLRE1C variant and TCR beta V- and J-gene trimming emerged from a later analysis.

The CDR3 contains 15 residues. CDR1 is SEHNR and CDR2 is FQNEAQ in the germline V gene (reference sequence). V gave up 5 bases and J gave up 6 bases, with 17 bases separating them. The gene calls are TRBV7-9 and TRBJ1-5, with D possibly TRBD1 on 5 matching bases. Sequenced material: PBMCs. This clonotype was obtained from a woman between 45 and 60 years old in good health and CMV-seronegative. The CDR3 sequence is CASSPGPVRGQPQHF. The CDR3 nucleotides read TGTGCCAGCAGCCCCGGGCCAGTAAGGGGTCAGCCCCAGCATTTT.